This TCR beta chain was captured by sequencing in a study of technical replicates of blood from several donors. Data came from immunoSEQ multiplex PCR; TCRdb stores just in-frame clones and leaves some out. The sample contains roughly 79,000 clones, 95% to 96% of which appear only once. The CDR3 length is 15 residues. The V segment lost 4 bases and the J segment 1 base; nucleotides outside the gene matches: 5. CDR1 is SGDLS and CDR2 is YYNGEE in the germline V gene. The TCR originated in a human donor in good health. The material sequenced was T cells isolated from PBMCs. The V and J genes are TRBV9 and TRBJ1-2; TRBD1 agrees at 9 bases. The CDR3 nucleotides are TGTGCCAGCAGCCCGACAGGGGGTTATAACTATGGCTACACCTTC. Translating it yields CASSPTGGYNYGYTF. Full variable domain (rest looked up from reference TRBV9 and TRBJ1-2): DSGVTQTPKHLITATGQRVTLRCSPRSGDLSVYWYQQSLDQGLQFLIQYYNGEERAKGNILERFSAQQFPDLHSELNLSSLELGDSALYFCASSPTGGYNYGYTFGSGTRLTVV.